This entry features one T cell receptor (beta chain) sequence. What this receptor recognizes is not known. Nothing much larger sits one base from this clone, and base qualities are not available. The data stem from a study of siplizumab effects on memory and regulatory T cells (dated by TCRdb to between 2018 and 2021). For context, the study as a whole: The study looked at the effect of siplizumab, an anti-CD2 antibody, on alloreactive T-cell subsets in allogeneic mixed lymphocyte reactions made from human PBMCs.

Trimming accounts for 9 bases at V and 2 bases at J, while the number of junction bases matched to no gene is 5. From a lookup of the germline V gene (reference sequence), CDR1 and CDR2 are LNHNV and YYDKDF. The CDR3 contains 13 residues, cysteine and phenylalanine counted. Of all the DNA, just the CDR3 is kept, 39 bases in frame from base 1. Libraries were prepared through the immunoSEQ multiplex PCR assay. The deep sequencing platform assayed roughly 10^5 TCR templates per sample. Genomic DNA extracted from sorted T cells was used for TCRbeta CDR3 sequencing. The paper's processing steps were these. The R programming language was used for the clonal analysis of the TCRbeta CDR3 data. Comparing unstimulated samples against CFSE-low samples taken after the reaction was how alloreactive CD4+ and CD8+ clones were defined. Regulatory or non-regulatory origin of alloreactive CD4+ clones was assigned by matching sequences to the sorted unstimulated Treg and non-Treg repertoires. TCRdb provides this immuneACCESS table in a form limited to in-frame rearrangements. Some clones are lacking; in checked studies, under half of them reflect an unresolved V gene, and why the rest are absent is not known. The V and J calls and clone size come from that table; D and trimming were worked out from the DNA. The sample table holds 90,000 to 120,000 clones, of which about 93% were seen once. The ten top clones hold approximately 0.6% of the sample.

Sorted unstimulated T cells, along with proliferating T cells recovered from mixed lymphocyte reactions, underwent TCRbeta CDR3 sequencing. Fresh whole blood from roughly nine HLA-typed healthy donors was used as the source from which PBMCs were isolated. To map where alloreactive clones came from, unstimulated CD4+ regulatory T cells were FACS-sorted. The study at large found these results: The suppressive function of proliferating Tregs from siplizumab cultures was not functionally confirmed. The cumulative frequency of alloreactive sequences traceable to unstimulated CD4+ memory T cells was significantly reduced by siplizumab. Unstimulated naive T cells appeared to be more diverse than memory T cells, and naive cells seemed to make a substantial contribution to the alloresponse. About 80-96% of proliferating CD4+ or CD8+ clones could not be given a naive or memory phenotype. Because sequences below about 10^-5 frequency were poorly captured, only a minor fraction of alloreactive clones could be mapped to unstimulated subsets. Among mappable alloreactive CD4+ clones, an average Treg-derived fraction of about 70% was observed with siplizumab, compared with 26.9% in control reactions.

This chain joins TRBV15 to TRBJ1-1, with 8 bases matching TRBD1. The sample comprised Tregs sorted from blood. The clonotype was recovered from a human donor in good health. The bases are TGTGCCACGGCCTCAGGGGGCAACACTGAAGCTTTCTTT. Its coded protein is CATASGGNTEAFF.